One sample yielded the 10 T cell receptor beta chains listed below, sequenced in a study of blood T cells in healthy people across ages. With a J-beta primer mix and a sample-barcoded 5' primer, a second PCR ran about 7 to 12 cycles. TCRdb re-called the 5' RACE reads with MiXCR, one entry per CDR3 protein. The sample has about 780,000 distinct CDR3 sequences, about 26% seen once. This same sample was also taken into another study, of T cells of mothers and their children.

The sequencing input was blood. All receptors come from a boy younger than 18 in good health.

The V gene is TRBV6-1, the J gene TRBJ1-2; D ambiguous. In germline, CDR1 is MNHNS, CDR2 SASEGT. The ends were cut back, 0 bases at V and 7 bases at J, with 15 bases in the middle. The CDR3 consists of 15 residues. CDR3 DNA: TGTGCCAGCAGTGAAGCGGCCCTGACACGTCGTGGCTACACCTTC. It yields the protein CASSEAALTRRGYTF.

This clonotype was observed a few times. A read error may produce the germline difference seen at one junction end. The genes are TRBV11-2 and TRBJ2-7; D is possibly TRBD2 (5 bases). Germline CDR1 is SGHAT and CDR2 is FQNNGV. The CDR3 is 16 amino acids. The CDR3 region is CASSLRPRGNSYEQYF. The CDR3 bases are TGCGCCAGCAGCTTACGCCCGCGAGGGAACTCCTACGAGCAGTACTTC. The full variable domain, in which reference TRBV11-2 and TRBJ2-7 provide the parts outside the CDR3, is EAGVAQSPRYKIIEKRQSVAFWCNPISGHATLYWYQQILGQGPKLLIQFQNNGVVDDSQLPKDRFSAERLKGVDSTLKIQPAKLEDSAVYLCASSLRPRGNSYEQYFGPGTRLTVT.

This clonotype was observed a handful of times. The chain has TRBV7-9 and TRBJ1-5; weak D call: TRBD1 (6 bases). Per germline, CDR1 SEHNR and CDR2 FQNEAQ (reference sequence). Trimming removed 1 base from V and 0 bases from J, with 7 bases in between. CDR3 size: 15 residues. The CDR3 loop is CASSLGQASNQPQHF. DNA of the CDR3: TGTGCCAGCAGCTTAGGACAGGCTAGCAATCAGCCCCAGCATTTT.

This clonotype was seen more than once but under ten times. The V call is TRBV5-5, the J call TRBJ1-2, with D unclear. Per the germline V gene, CDR1 is SGHKS and CDR2 is YYEKEE (reference sequence). Trimming removed 0 bases from V and 9 bases from J, with 12 bases in between. There are 13 residues in the CDR3. Here the CDR3 DNA reads TGTGCCAGCAGCTTGGCGGACGGACTGAGCTACACCTTC. As protein: CASSLADGLSYTF.

The V call is TRBV21-1, the J call TRBJ2-7; the table assigns TRBD2, which was not confirmed against the DNA. TRBV21-1 is described as a pseudogene. The CDR3 is 14 residues long. CDR3 region: CASSKGDYTYEQYF. For the CDR3, the DNA is TGTGCCAGCAGCAAGGGGGACTACACCTACGAGCAGTACTTC.

This clonotype was picked up a small number of times. The chain combines TRBV4-1 with TRBJ2-7, with TRBD2 as a possible D gene (6 bases). Trimming removed 1 base from V and 6 bases from J, with 10 bases in between. The CDR3 is 13 amino acids. Germline V gives CDR1 MGHRA, CDR2 YSYEKL. The CDR3 bases are TGCGCCAGCAGCCAAGGCGTCGGGAGCGAGCAGTACTTC. This sequence encodes CASSQGVGSEQYF.

CDR3 amino acids: CASSPELAGGETQYF. The CDR3 DNA is TGTGCCAGCAGTCCCGAGTTAGCGGGGGGAGAGACCCAGTACTTC. This chain connects TRBV2 to TRBJ2-5; 10 positions agree with TRBD2. Germline loops: CDR1 SNHLY, CDR2 FYNNEI. This CDR3 comprises 15 residues. V shed 5 bases and J 4 bases; nucleotides not matched to a gene: 7.

In its sample, this clonotype was seen once. This sequence joins TRBV5-1 and TRBJ2-7, with a weak D call TRBD1 (6 bases). The CDR3 is made up of 15 amino acids. Deletions cut 7 bases from V and 0 bases from J, with 17 bases between. The germline V gene encodes CDR1 SGHRS and CDR2 YFSETQ. As DNA, the CDR3 is TGCGCCAGCGCCGGTCTGGACAGCACCTCCTACGAGCAGTACTTC. Translated, it gives CASAGLDSTSYEQYF.

In this sample, this clonotype turned up a few times. V is TRBV28 and J is TRBJ1-5; D gene uncertain. In germline, CDR1 is MDHEN, CDR2 SYDVKM. The CDR3 totals 13 residues. The V end was cut by 1 base, the J end by 4 bases, with 5 bases between. The CDR3 coding sequence is TGTGCCAGCAGTTTATTTAATAATCAGCCCCAGCATTTT. It codes for CASSLFNNQPQHF.

The chain uses TRBV20-1 and TRBJ2-3; D gene uncertain. The CDR3 sequence is 13 residues long. Between the trimmed V and J ends, which lost 5 bases and 0 bases, there was a span of 9 bases. Germline CDR1 and CDR2: DFQATT and SNEGSKA (reference sequence). CDR3 nucleotides: TGCAGTGCTCCGGATGGGAGCACAGATACGCAGTATTTT. Translated, it gives CSAPDGSTDTQYF.